This entry lists 32 T cell receptor beta chains sequenced from one sample in a study of post-analysis software for immune sequencing data. No antigen is known for these receptors. Broader study findings: About five TRBV segments, including TRBV5-6, TRBV5-1 and TRBV20-1, were more frequent in patients than controls.

The authors incorporated unique molecular identifiers into the TCR beta cDNA libraries. TCRdb called the PCR reads again in MiXCR, with one record for every CDR3 protein. The repertoire holds approximately 460,000 distinct CDR3 sequences, 40% to 55% seen once, with about 12% in the top ten. The sequenced sample was blood. The receptor set was obtained from a girl aged 5-17 years with multiple sclerosis.

This clonotype came up a few times. This chain links TRBV5-1 with TRBJ2-3; 7 bases fit TRBD1. The CDR3 extends over 15 amino acids. Germline values: CDR1 SGHRS, CDR2 YFSETQ. J was trimmed by 0 bases and V by 4 bases; bases with no gene match: 5. The CDR3 protein is CASSRTGESTDTQYF. The CDR3 region has the DNA TGCGCCAGCAGCCGAACAGGGGAAAGCACAGATACGCAGTATTTT.

On this clonotype itself: One end of the junction fails to match germline, which may point to a read error. The V call is TRBV20-1, the J call TRBJ2-1; no definite D call. This CDR3 comprises 11 residues. Germline CDR1 DFQATT, CDR2 SNEGSKA (reference sequence). Here the CDR3 reads CSARVWNEQFF. The CDR3, as DNA: TGCAGTGCGAGAGTCTGGAATGAGCAGTTCTTC.

This clonotype turned up a few times. A much larger clone lies a single base off, so this may be a read error. The chain employs TRBV6-5 and TRBJ2-7; 10 bases are shared with TRBD1. The CDR3 is made up of 14 amino acids. CDR1 and CDR2 (germline): MNHEY, SVGAGI. The CDR3 bases are TGTACCAGCAGTGTATTGGGACAGGGGTACGAGCAGTACTTC. This sequence encodes CTSSVLGQGYEQYF.

V usage is TRBV5-6 and J usage is TRBJ2-1; D tentatively fits TRBD1 or TRBD2 (7 bases each). The CDR3 is made up of 16 amino acids. Germline lookup yields CDR1 SGHDT and CDR2 YYEEEE. The V gene lost 4 bases and the J gene lost 2 bases, with 16 bases spanning the gap. The CDR3 nucleotides read TGTGCCAGCAGCCTAAATCCAGGGGGGGCCTACAATGAGCAGTTCTTC. This encodes CASSLNPGGAYNEQFF. Full variable domain (missing parts from reference TRBV5-6 and TRBJ2-1): DAGVTQSPTHLIKTRGQQVTLRCSPKSGHDTVSWYQQALGQGPQFIFQYYEEEERQRGNFPDRFSGHQFPNYSSELNVNALLLGDSALYLCASSLNPGGAYNEQFFGPGTRLTVL.

The J gene is TRBJ2-7, the V gene TRBV7-2, with D hard to call. Looked up from germline, CDR1 is SGHTA and CDR2 is FQGNSA. Deletions cut 6 bases from V and 0 bases from J, with 15 bases between. The CDR3 runs 15 residues. This CDR3 reads CASSLALEISYEQYF. The CDR3 DNA reads as TGTGCCAGCAGTCTGGCCCTAGAGATCTCCTACGAGCAGTACTTC.

The chain links TRBV28 to TRBJ2-3, with 8 positions matching TRBD2. The V segment lost 6 bases and the J segment 3 bases; nucleotides outside the gene matches: 14. This CDR3 has 17 amino acids. CDR1 MDHEN and CDR2 SYDVKM come from the germline V gene. The CDR3 region is CASSDPVGVAGTDTQYF. As DNA, the CDR3 is TGTGCCAGCAGCGATCCCGTCGGGGTAGCGGGAACAGATACGCAGTATTTT.

In nucleotides, the CDR3 is TGTGCCAGCAGTGTCGAACCCTACAATGAGCAGTTCTTC. Translation gives CASSVEPYNEQFF. This chain links TRBV27 with TRBJ2-1; no firm D call. V lost 5 bases, J lost 2 bases, and 7 bases lay in between. The length of the CDR3 is 13 residues. Germline CDR1 and CDR2: MNHEY and SMNVEV (reference sequence).

The sample holds a few counts of this clonotype. This rearrangement joins TRBV7-9 to TRBJ2-4; 9 bases align to TRBD1. The CDR3 extends over 15 amino acids. Unmatched junction bases numbered 6, after V lost 1 base and J lost 8 bases. Germline CDR1 SEHNR, CDR2 FQNEAQ (reference sequence). CDR3 coding DNA: TGTGCCAGCAGCTTAGACAGGGGGCGGCCGGACATTCAGTACTTC. Translating it yields CASSLDRGRPDIQYF. Filled out from reference TRBV7-9 and TRBJ2-4, the complete variable domain reads DTGVSQNPRHKITKRGQNVTFRCDPISEHNRLYWYRQTLGQGPEFLTYFQNEAQLEKSRLLSDRFSAERPKGSFSTLEIQRTEQGDSAMYLCASSLDRGRPDIQYFGAGTRLSVL.

This clonotype has just a few counts. The chain carries TRBV5-1 and TRBJ2-6, with D maybe TRBD1 (7 bases). Trimming took off 0 bases at V and 0 bases at J, with 16 bases between the two ends. Germline values: CDR1 SGHRS, CDR2 YFSETQ. There are 19 residues in the CDR3. CDR3 residues: CASSLVLTGTGSGANVLTF. CDR3 sequence (DNA): TGCGCCAGCAGCTTGGTATTGACAGGGACTGGCTCTGGGGCCAACGTCCTGACTTTC.

The genes are TRBV20-1 and TRBJ2-3, with 9 bases identical to TRBD2. Trimming took 8 bases from V and 3 from J; bases not matched to a gene: 15. The CDR3 runs 16 residues. From germline, CDR1 is DFQATT and CDR2 SNEGSKA (reference sequence). CDR3 coding DNA: TGCAGTACTTCTACCGCCGGGACTAGCTATACAGATACGCAGTATTTT. Protein: CSTSTAGTSYTDTQYF.

The V and J genes are TRBV10-3 and TRBJ1-2; no firm D call. CDR1 is ENHRY, CDR2 SYGVKD, per germline. This CDR3 has 15 residues. Trimming stripped 10 bases from V and 2 bases from J, with 20 bases between. DNA of the CDR3: TGTGCCACTGAAAAGGGAGGCAGACAAAACTATGGCTACACCTTC. Encoded protein: CATEKGGRQNYGYTF.

The chain joins TRBV4-1 to TRBJ1-2; D uncertain. V lost 1 base and J lost 13, with 7 bases in between. The CDR3 loop spans 10 amino acids. Germline values: CDR1 MGHRA, CDR2 YSYEKL. This chain's CDR3 is CASSQGNFTF. CDR3 in DNA: TGCGCCAGCAGCCAAGGGAACTTCACCTTC.

CDR3 amino acids: CASSLDMKLAGLYNEQFF. CDR3 nucleotide sequence: TGTGCCAGCAGCTTAGATATGAAGCTAGCGGGACTCTACAATGAGCAGTTCTTC. The chain links TRBV7-9 to TRBJ2-1, with TRBD2 identical over 9 bases. CDR1 SEHNR and CDR2 FQNEAQ come from the germline V gene (reference sequence). The V gene end was trimmed by 1 base and the J gene end by 3 bases; junction bases not matched to a gene: 10. CDR3 length: 18 residues. The entire variable domain, with the rest obtained from reference TRBV7-9 and TRBJ2-1, is as follows: DTGVSQNPRHKITKRGQNVTFRCDPISEHNRLYWYRQTLGQGPEFLTYFQNEAQLEKSRLLSDRFSAERPKGSFSTLEIQRTEQGDSAMYLCASSLDMKLAGLYNEQFFGPGTRLTVL.

This clonotype was observed a handful of times. The V and J genes are TRBV6-2 or TRBV6-3 and TRBJ2-1, with 10 nucleotides matching TRBD2. CDR3 length: 13 residues. Germline V CDR1 and CDR2: MNHEY, SVGEGT. The junction had 3 bases not matched to a gene; V was cut back by 6 bases and J by 7 bases. The CDR3 protein is CASRGLAFNEQFF. In DNA, the CDR3 is TGTGCCAGCAGGGGACTAGCGTTTAATGAGCAGTTCTTC.

The table lists this clonotype with a count of one. The gene calls are TRBV6-2 or TRBV6-3 and TRBJ1-5; D uncertain. The V gene lost 6 bases and the J gene lost 2 bases, with 11 bases spanning the gap. CDR3 size: 14 residues. In germline, CDR1 is MNHEY, CDR2 SVGEGT. The DNA of the CDR3 is TGTGCCAGCAGAAGGGATCGGGGCAATCAGCCCCAGCATTTT. Its translation: CASRRDRGNQPQHF.

This clonotype appeared a few times. The chain is built from TRBV7-2 and TRBJ1-1; the match to TRBD1 covers 7 bases. Germline V gene sequence: CDR1 SGHTA, CDR2 FQGNSA. This CDR3 comprises 14 residues. With 5 bases clipped from V and 5 bases from J, the junction kept 8 bases outside the gene matches. CDR3: CASSPQGMVTEAFF. CDR3 in DNA: TGTGCCAGCAGCCCACAGGGGATGGTAACTGAAGCTTTCTTT.

Turning to this clonotype: Because the CDR3's place on the DNA is in doubt, the DNA is left out and the CDR3 is given as listed by TCRdb. This chain connects TRBV7-2 to TRBJ2-5; the table's D call of TRBD1 was not tested on the DNA. Germline V gene lookup returns CDR1 SGHTA and CDR2 FQGNSA. The CDR3 length equals 15 residues, ends included. The CDR3: CASRPTGVPGETQYF.

The chain combines TRBV20-1 with TRBJ2-3; either TRBD1 or TRBD2 may fit D (5 bases each). Trimming removed 3 bases at V and 9 bases at J, with 19 bases between. CDR1 and CDR2 (germline): DFQATT, SNEGSKA (reference sequence). The CDR3 runs 14 residues. CDR3 sequence (DNA): TGCAGTGCTAGGAGAAGGGTACGAGGGGCAACGCAGTATTTT. The encoded protein is CSARRRVRGATQYF.

This clonotype was seen only once. A read error may be the cause here, since a much bigger clone is one base away. The chain couples TRBV20-1 to TRBJ2-3, with 8 bases that match TRBD1. Germline CDR1 DFQATT, CDR2 SNEGSKA (reference sequence). The CDR3 sequence is 15 residues long. CDR3 sequence: CSALRDRRNTDAQYF. The CDR3 DNA reads as TGCAGTGCTCTCCGGGACAGGAGGAACACAGATGCGCAGTATTTT.

This chain uses TRBV20-1 with TRBJ1-1; 9 bases map to TRBD1. The V gene end was trimmed by 6 bases and the J gene end by 2 bases; junction bases not matched to a gene: 7. This CDR3 has 14 amino acids. Per the germline V gene, CDR1 is DFQATT and CDR2 is SNEGSKA (reference sequence). The CDR3 nucleotides are TGCAGTGCACAGACAGGGGGGTCAAACACTGAAGCTTTCTTT. Translation: CSAQTGGSNTEAFF.

This clonotype was counted only a few times. The chain links TRBV10-3 to TRBJ2-5; 7 bases align to TRBD1. J lost 5 bases, V lost 11 bases, and 11 bases had no gene match. CDR1 ENHRY and CDR2 SYGVKD come from the germline V gene. This CDR3 contains 13 residues. CDR3 sequence: CAVRDSRGETQYF. CDR3 in DNA: TGTGCCGTACGGGACAGCAGAGGGGAGACCCAGTACTTC.

This clonotype came up many times. This chain links TRBV29-1 with TRBJ2-5, with D maybe TRBD2 (6 bases). There are 15 residues in the CDR3. Germline V gene lookup returns CDR1 SQVTM and CDR2 ANQGSEA. The ends were cut back, 6 bases at V and 2 bases at J, with 19 bases in the middle. CDR3 sequence (DNA): TGCAGCGTCATCGGGAGCCCCTCTCGGCAAGAGACCCAGTACTTC. Amino acid sequence: CSVIGSPSRQETQYF. The whole variable domain, filled in from reference TRBV29-1 and TRBJ2-5, reads SAVISQKPSRDICQRGTSLTIQCQVDSQVTMMFWYRQQPGQSLTLIATANQGSEATYESGFVIDKFPISRPNLTFSTLTVSNMSPEDSSIYLCSVIGSPSRQETQYFGPGTRLLVL.

CDR3 sequence reads: CASSLRQESSYEQYF. The CDR3, as DNA: TGTGCCAGCAGCCTCAGACAGGAAAGCTCCTACGAGCAGTACTTC. V is TRBV12-3 or TRBV12-4 and J is TRBJ2-7; D may be TRBD1 (6 bases). Trimming removed 6 bases at V and 0 bases at J, with 15 bases between. The CDR3 sequence is 15 residues long.

CDR3 in DNA: TGTGCCAGCAGCTTAGCTAGTTATGAGCAGTTCTTC. Protein product: CASSLASYEQFF. The chain couples TRBV7-9 to TRBJ2-1; D uncertain. CDR1 SEHNR and CDR2 FQNEAQ come from the germline V gene (reference sequence). V dropped 0 bases and J dropped 8 bases, with 5 bases sitting between them. The CDR3 is 12 residues long.

The V gene is TRBV20-1, the J gene TRBJ2-1; TRBD1 agrees at 10 bases. The CDR3 consists of 14 residues. CDR1 DFQATT and CDR2 SNEGSKA come from the germline V gene (reference sequence). J lost 7 bases, V lost 6 bases, and 9 bases had no gene match. CDR3 amino acids: CSATRGQGRNEQFF. CDR3 coding DNA: TGCAGTGCCACCCGGGGACAGGGGAGGAATGAGCAGTTCTTC.

This chain uses TRBV9 with TRBJ2-7, with 12 bases fitting TRBD1. Germline V lookup: CDR1 SGDLS, CDR2 YYNGEE. The ends lost 4 bases at V and 5 bases at J; junction bases unmatched: 7. The CDR3 is made up of 15 amino acids. CDR3 region: CASSPGGQGAHEQYF. The CDR3 coding sequence is TGTGCCAGCAGCCCAGGGGGACAGGGGGCCCACGAGCAGTACTTC.

This chain links TRBV29-1 with TRBJ1-1; 7 nucleotides agree with TRBD1. Germline V CDR1 and CDR2: SQVTM, ANQGSEA. Germline trimming cut 0 bases from V and 7 bases from J; bases unmatched to any gene: 8. The CDR3 runs 14 residues. CDR3 in amino acids: CSVEERQGPDEAFF. DNA for the CDR3: TGCAGCGTTGAAGAGCGACAGGGTCCGGATGAAGCTTTCTTT. The variable domain in full, with the rest retrieved from reference TRBV29-1 and TRBJ1-1, is SAVISQKPSRDICQRGTSLTIQCQVDSQVTMMFWYRQQPGQSLTLIATANQGSEATYESGFVIDKFPISRPNLTFSTLTVSNMSPEDSSIYLCSVEERQGPDEAFFGQGTRLTVV.

This clonotype has more than one count but fewer than ten. The chain links TRBV4-2 to TRBJ2-7; D is tentatively TRBD1 or TRBD2 (5 bases each). The CDR3 runs 15 residues. Trimming left V 6 bases short and J 3 bases short, with 18 bases between. Germline V gene lookup returns CDR1 LGHNA and CDR2 YNFKEQ. The CDR3, as DNA: TGTGCCAGCAGAGAGGGGAGTAGCGAGAACTACGAGCAGTACTTC. Amino acid sequence: CASREGSSENYEQYF.

The chain combines TRBV29-1 with TRBJ1-2, with 8 bases aligning to TRBD1. J lost 4 bases, V lost 0 bases, and 4 bases had no gene match. Germline values: CDR1 SQVTM, CDR2 ANQGSEA. This CDR3 has 14 amino acids. Here the CDR3 reads CSVEDPGTGYGYTF. The CDR3 nucleotides read TGCAGCGTTGAAGATCCGGGGACAGGCTATGGCTACACCTTC.

V gene TRBV5-1 combines with J gene TRBJ1-2, with TRBD1 as a possible D gene (6 bases). The ends were cut back, 3 bases at V and 2 bases at J, with 8 bases in the middle. The CDR3 spans 13 residues. Germline V gene sequence: CDR1 SGHRS, CDR2 YFSETQ. CDR3 sequence (DNA): TGCGCCAGCAGCTACACAGGGAACTATGGCTACACCTTC. Translating gives CASSYTGNYGYTF.

This clonotype was counted only a few times. The chain employs TRBV7-9 and TRBJ2-5, with TRBD1 identical over 10 bases. The trim removed 3 bases at V and 11 bases at J, leaving 15 bases unmatched. Germline V CDR1 and CDR2: SEHNR, FQNEAQ (reference sequence). CDR3 size: 16 residues. Written as DNA, the CDR3 is TGTGCCAGCAGCTTGCCGGACGGGACAGGGGATGGGGAGCAGTACTTC. It translates to CASSLPDGTGDGEQYF.

This clonotype showed up many times. This sequence joins TRBV20-1 and TRBJ2-1, with TRBD2 identical over 12 bases. CDR1 is DFQATT, CDR2 SNEGSKA, per germline (reference sequence). This CDR3 comprises 15 residues. V dropped 5 bases and J dropped 3; count of bases not matched to a gene: 5. The CDR3 protein is CSALGLAGLYNEQFF. In nucleotides, the CDR3 is TGCAGTGCTCTCGGACTAGCGGGACTCTACAATGAGCAGTTCTTC.